This is a list of T cell receptor beta chains from one sample in a study of blood T cell repertoires in COVID-19. The method was immunoSEQ multiplex PCR; TCRdb's version includes in-frame clones alone and lacks a portion of them. The sample has just under 150,000 clones, 87% seen once. What was sequenced was peripheral blood. The receptors were sampled from a woman in her forties or fifties with acute or convalescent COVID-19. CDR3s include the opening cysteine and the closing phenylalanine or tryptophan. Fields, in order: D gene, V gene, clone size, J gene, CDR3 protein, CDR3 DNA. The D gene is left open where the match is weak. Clone size is given for some rows only: seen once, a few or many times, or a class if the clone is expanded.

TRBD1	TRBV18	.	TRBJ2-7	CASSRTGAPFYEQYF	TGTGCCAGCTCACGAACAGGGGCCCCTTTTTACGAGCAGTACTTC
.	TRBV24-1	.	TRBJ2-5	CATSDLRGSGETQYF	TGTGCCACCAGTGATTTGAGGGGGAGTGGAGAGACCCAGTACTTC
TRBD1	TRBV6-5	.	TRBJ1-6	CASSYFKGANSPLHF	TGTGCCAGCAGTTACTTTAAGGGGGCGAATTCACCCCTCCACTTT
.	TRBV9	.	TRBJ2-7	CASSVAGDKQYF	TGTGCCAGCAGCGTAGCGGGAGACAAGCAGTACTTC
.	TRBV9	.	TRBJ2-7	CASSPRTDSNEQYF	TGTGCCAGCAGCCCACGGACAGATTCGAACGAGCAGTACTTC
TRBD2	TRBV11-3	.	TRBJ2-1	CASSWGGSGSDEQFF	TGTGCCAGCAGTTGGGGGGGTAGCGGGAGCGATGAGCAGTTCTTC
.	TRBV13	.	TRBJ2-7	CASSPGGSYEQYF	TGTGCCAGCAGCCCCGGCGGATCCTACGAGCAGTACTTC
TRBD1	TRBV19	once	TRBJ2-6	CASTAFGTGISGANVLTF	TGTGCCAGTACCGCTTTTGGGACAGGGATCTCTGGGGCCAACGTCCTGACTTTC
TRBD1	TRBV19	.	TRBJ1-2	CASSNRDRVSWGYTF	TGTGCCAGTAGTAACCGGGACAGGGTTTCGTGGGGCTACACCTTC
.	TRBV9	.	TRBJ1-6	CASSESGLNSPLHF	TGTGCCAGCAGCGAATCGGGACTCAATTCACCCCTCCACTTT
.	TRBV7-2	.	TRBJ2-7	CASSLEGLSSYEQYF	TGTGCCAGCAGCTTGGAGGGGCTAAGCTCCTACGAGCAGTACTTC
.	TRBV5-1	.	TRBJ2-3	CASSPRLDTDTQYF	TGCGCCAGCAGCCCAAGACTAGACACAGATACGCAGTATTTT
TRBD1	TRBV24-1	.	TRBJ2-1	CATSDPGQASSSYNEQFF	TGTGCCACCAGTGACCCCGGACAGGCTTCAAGCTCCTACAATGAGCAGTTCTTC
TRBD1	TRBV6-5	.	TRBJ2-7	CASSPPTGSSYEQYF	TGTGCCAGCAGTCCACCGACAGGGAGCTCCTACGAGCAGTACTTC
.	TRBV10-3	.	TRBJ1-1	CAIGGQNTEAFF	TGTGCCATCGGTGGACAGAACACTGAAGCTTTCTTT
.	TRBV7-3	.	TRBJ2-5	CASSAQTGWETQYF	TGTGCCAGCAGCGCGCAAACAGGGTGGGAGACCCAGTACTTC
TRBD1	TRBV4-1	once	TRBJ1-5	CASSSRQGELNQPQHF	TGCGCCAGCAGCTCGAGACAGGGCGAACTCAATCAGCCCCAGCATTTT
TRBD1	TRBV19	.	TRBJ1-2	CASSPSGTGGNYGYTF	TGTGCCAGTAGTCCTTCCGGGACAGGGGGCAACTATGGCTACACCTTC
TRBD2	TRBV7-9	.	TRBJ2-2	CASSLLAGGHGGELFF	TGTGCCAGCAGCTTACTAGCGGGGGGGCACGGCGGGGAGCTGTTTTTT
.	TRBV4-1	.	TRBJ1-5	CASSPLPPRPQHF	TGCGCCAGCAGCCCCCTCCCCCCCAGGCCCCAGCATTTT
.	TRBV19	.	TRBJ2-2	CASSHSFTGELFF	TGTGCCAGTAGCCATTCATTTACCGGGGAGCTGTTTTTT
.	TRBV24-1	.	TRBJ1-3	CATQQGSGNTIYF	TGTGCCACACAACAGGGATCTGGAAACACCATATATTTT